The present T cell receptor beta chain was sequenced within a study of CD8+ T cells in alopecia areata. Study-wide points: Tofacitinib delivered significant drops in scalp clonality and in expanded CD8+ clones among the top 100.

There are 15 residues in the CDR3. Per germline, CDR1 SGDLS and CDR2 YYNGEE. V shed 0 bases, J shed 9 bases, and the junction held 5 bases outside the gene matches. Extracted RNA was reverse transcribed, and the resulting cDNA served as sequencing template. The data were produced by immunoSEQ multiplex PCR, yet TCRdb's version contains in-frame clones alone and is incomplete. The sample carries 50,000 to 65,000 clones, 46% recorded once. As for treatment: oral pan-JAK inhibitor, 5-10 mg twice daily. Researchers took lesional scalp punch biopsies and peripheral blood from people who were alopecia areata patients. PBMCs were stained for CD3, CD4 and CD8, and CD4+ and CD8+ T cells were sorted. This clone turned up a few times. Antigen unknown.

The input for sequencing was CD8+ T cells sorted from blood, taken at roughly week 36, from a patient treated with tofacitinib. The clonotype was recovered from a human donor with alopecia areata. V and J are TRBV9 and TRBJ2-1; 11 nucleotides align to TRBD2. CDR3 in DNA: TGTGCCAGCAGCGTAGAAGAACTAGCGGGAGTTGAGCAGTTCTTC. Protein product: CASSVEELAGVEQFF.